The 14 T cell receptor beta chains in this list originate from one sample, sequenced in a study of shared clonotypes between healthy human individuals. Generated by immunoSEQ multiplex PCR, the TCRdb table keeps only in-frame clones and is missing some. The table has hundreds of thousands of clones, roughly 87% seen once; the top ten hold about 17%. Sequenced sample: memory CD8+ T cells sorted from blood. Subset noted: CD45RO+ cells pooled with CCR7-negative TemRA cells. Receptors originate from a man younger than 35 in good health.

The chain links TRBV6-1 to TRBJ2-1; D is unresolved. Germline CDR1 reads MNHNS; CDR2 reads SASEGT. Trimming removed 6 bases from V and 6 bases from J, with 9 bases in between. The CDR3 consists of 12 residues. This CDR3 reads CASSGSPNEQFF. CDR3 sequence (DNA): TGTGCCAGCAGCGGATCTCCCAATGAGCAGTTCTTC.

The chain couples TRBV7-9 to TRBJ2-2; 7 bases are shared with TRBD2. J was trimmed by 6 bases and V by 2 bases; bases with no gene match: 6. The CDR3 has 15 residues. CDR1 and CDR2 (germline): SEHNR, FQNEAQ (reference sequence). CDR3 residues: CASSLTSGASGELFF. The CDR3 DNA is TGTGCCAGCAGCTTAACCAGCGGGGCATCCGGGGAGCTGTTTTTT.

The V gene is TRBV6-8, the J gene TRBJ1-3; D unclear. The CDR3 loop spans 15 amino acids. V was trimmed by 0 bases and J by 1 base, leaving 7 bases between them. Per germline, CDR1 MNHGY and CDR2 SAAAGT. The CDR3 bases are TGTGCCAGCAGTTACTCGGAAGGGTCTGGAAACACCATATATTTT. Amino acids: CASSYSEGSGNTIYF.

This chain uses TRBV4-1 with TRBJ2-5; the D gene is possibly TRBD2 (6 bases). V was pared by 4 bases and J by 0 bases, with 15 bases between. Germline V gives CDR1 MGHRA, CDR2 YSYEKL. This CDR3 region has 16 residues. CDR3 in amino acids: CASSPSPSAYQETQYF. The CDR3 DNA reads as TGCGCCAGCAGCCCAAGCCCTAGCGCGTACCAAGAGACCCAGTACTTC.

DNA for the CDR3: TGTGCCAGCAGCCGGACGGACGGACCTTTGGGGGAGCAGTACTTC. Encoded protein: CASSRTDGPLGEQYF. The gene calls are TRBV7-8 and TRBJ2-7; D unclear. This CDR3 spans 15 amino acids. Between the trimmed V and J ends, which lost 5 bases and 7 bases, there was a span of 21 bases. Per the germline V gene, CDR1 is SGHVS and CDR2 is FQNEAQ. Full variable domain (outside the CDR3, taken from reference TRBV7-8 and TRBJ2-7): GAGVSQSPRYKVAKRGQDVALRCDPISGHVSLFWYQQALGQGPEFLTYFQNEAQLDKSGLPSDRFFAERPEGSVSTLKIQRTQQEDSAVYLCASSRTDGPLGEQYFGPGTRLTVT.

V gene TRBV7-2 combines with J gene TRBJ2-7; 7 bases fit TRBD2. V was clipped by 1 base and J by 3 bases; unmatched bases: 6. Germline V lookup: CDR1 SGHTA, CDR2 FQGNSA. The length of the CDR3 is 15 residues. For the CDR3, the DNA is TGTGCCAGCAGCTTAGATTTGCGGGAGCTCTACGAGCAGTACTTC. Protein product: CASSLDLRELYEQYF. Complete variable domain (other parts from reference TRBV7-2 and TRBJ2-7): GAGVSQSPSNKVTEKGKDVELRCDPISGHTALYWYRQSLGQGLEFLIYFQGNSAPDKSGLPSDRFSAERTGGSVSTLTIQRTQQEDSAVYLCASSLDLRELYEQYFGPGTRLTVT.

This chain connects TRBV6-5 to TRBJ1-5; tentatively, D is TRBD1 (5 bases). The CDR3 consists of 13 residues. From germline, CDR1 is MNHEY and CDR2 SVGAGI. V was shortened by 0 bases and J by 12 bases, with 12 bases between the two germline ends. CDR3 protein: CASSYSEAGYQHF. CDR3 nucleotides: TGTGCCAGCAGTTACTCCGAGGCAGGGTACCAGCATTTT.

The genes are TRBV4-3 and TRBJ2-3, with a possible D match to TRBD2 (5 bases). Germline-derived CDR1 and CDR2 are LGHNA and YSLEER. The V end lost 0 bases, the J end lost 2 bases, and 12 bases lay between the germline ends. The CDR3 has 16 residues. The CDR3, as DNA: TGCGCCAGCAGCCAAGAAATAGCGACTTCCACAGATACGCAGTATTTT. Translated: CASSQEIATSTDTQYF.

V usage is TRBV28 and J usage is TRBJ1-5, with 7 bases that match TRBD1. Germline V gene data show CDR1 as MDHEN and CDR2 as SYDVKM. CDR3 length: 16 amino acids. After removal of 6 bases from V and 0 bases from J, the junction contained 8 bases not matched to a gene. CDR3: CASSLRDSYSNQPQHF. The CDR3 DNA is TGTGCCAGCAGCCTCAGGGACAGTTATAGCAATCAGCCCCAGCATTTT.

With regard to this clone: At one end the junction does not follow the germline gene, possibly because of a read error. V is TRBV7-7 and J is TRBJ2-1; TRBD1 matches 10 bases. Germline CDR1 is SSHAT and CDR2 is FNYEAQ (reference sequence). The CDR3 contains 15 residues. In DNA form, the CDR3 reads TGTGCTAGCAGCCCCGACAGGGGGCACGACAATGAGCAGTTCTTC. This translates into CASSPDRGHDNEQFF.

The genes are TRBV4-1 and TRBJ1-2; the D is unclear. This CDR3 region has 15 residues. Germline CDR1 and CDR2: MGHRA and YSYEKL. V dropped 0 bases and J dropped 4 bases, with 12 bases sitting between them. The CDR3 reads CASSQDRPLGYGYTF. The CDR3 DNA follows: TGCGCCAGCAGCCAAGATCGCCCGCTTGGCTATGGCTACACCTTC.

The chain carries TRBV7-6 and TRBJ2-1, with D unclear. The CDR3 is 18 residues long. The germline gives CDR1 SGHVS, CDR2 FNYEAQ. The V end lost 0 bases, the J end lost 7 bases, and 22 bases lay between the germline ends. The CDR3 spells CASSLARQWPAIRNEQFF. The CDR3 DNA follows: TGTGCCAGCAGCTTAGCGAGGCAGTGGCCTGCCATCAGGAATGAGCAGTTCTTC.

The V gene is TRBV4-3, the J gene TRBJ1-2; a possible D gene is TRBD1 (5 bases). This CDR3 is 15 amino acids long. Trimming took 0 bases from V and 6 from J, leaving 14 bases between them. Germline V CDR1 and CDR2: LGHNA, YSLEER. Written as DNA, the CDR3 is TGCGCCAGCAGCCAAGATCTGGGGGTATCTAATGGCTACACCTTC. This translates into CASSQDLGVSNGYTF.

J is TRBJ2-3 and V is TRBV7-8, with TRBD2 matching over 8 bases. Germline V gene lookup returns CDR1 SGHVS and CDR2 FQNEAQ. V shed 4 bases, J shed 1 base, and the junction held 10 bases outside the gene matches. The length of the CDR3 is 17 residues. The CDR3 DNA reads TGTGCCAGCAGCTCGACCTATGCGGGGGGACGCACAGATACGCAGTATTTT. This codes for CASSSTYAGGRTDTQYF.